This T cell receptor beta chain was captured by sequencing in a study of blood T cell repertoires in COVID-19. Study-wide background: The study drew acute and convalescent COVID-19 samples from the United States, Italy and Spain. The analysed material was cDNA or gDNA that came from T cells, B-cell-depleted T cells, or PBMCs.

CDR1 and CDR2 (germline): LNHDA, SQIVND (reference sequence). The CDR3 has 16 residues. The V gene end was trimmed by 4 bases and the J gene end by 0 bases; junction bases not matched to a gene: 5. Authors' methods: For nucleated cells, counts were estimated from reference gene primer amplification. TCRdb's table, derived via immunoSEQ multiplex PCR, lists solely in-frame clones and lacks some. V, J and clone size are those of that table, while D and trimming were read from the DNA. The table shows about 88,000 clones, with approximately 81% occurring only once. V usage is TRBV19 and J usage is TRBJ2-3; 9 bases are shared with TRBD1. This clonotype originated in a woman aged 70-85 years with acute or convalescent COVID-19. The sequencing input was peripheral blood. Written as DNA, the CDR3 is TGTGCCAGTAGTACGGGGACAGGGTATAGCACAGATACGCAGTATTTT. Its protein is CASSTGTGYSTDTQYF.